The clone carrying this T cell receptor (beta chain) came up a few times. Antigen unknown. CD8 cells classed as naive were CD45RO-negative and positively selected for CCR7, excluding terminally differentiated effector memory CD45RA+ cells. The data are from a study of shared clonotypes between healthy human individuals. Regarding the study as a whole: Compared with memory subsets, naive subsets generally had larger estimated richness.

Germline V gives CDR1 SQVTM, CDR2 ANQGSEA. The CDR3 covers 10 residues. Trimming pared 7 bases from V and 5 bases from J, leaving 8 bases between. The study ran the assay at deep level. Produced via immunoSEQ multiplex PCR; TCRdb's table is partial and in-frame only. This table has around 2.1 million clones, approximately 94% appearing once. This TCR was sampled from a man between 18 and 29 years old in good health. Some clones in this sample may be carry-over from other donors' samples. The sample taken for sequencing was naive CD8+ T cells from PBMCs. The V gene is TRBV29-1, the J gene TRBJ1-1; D gene unclear. CDR3: CSAYSTEAFF. The CDR3 DNA is TGCAGCGCCTACTCGACTGAAGCTTTCTTT.